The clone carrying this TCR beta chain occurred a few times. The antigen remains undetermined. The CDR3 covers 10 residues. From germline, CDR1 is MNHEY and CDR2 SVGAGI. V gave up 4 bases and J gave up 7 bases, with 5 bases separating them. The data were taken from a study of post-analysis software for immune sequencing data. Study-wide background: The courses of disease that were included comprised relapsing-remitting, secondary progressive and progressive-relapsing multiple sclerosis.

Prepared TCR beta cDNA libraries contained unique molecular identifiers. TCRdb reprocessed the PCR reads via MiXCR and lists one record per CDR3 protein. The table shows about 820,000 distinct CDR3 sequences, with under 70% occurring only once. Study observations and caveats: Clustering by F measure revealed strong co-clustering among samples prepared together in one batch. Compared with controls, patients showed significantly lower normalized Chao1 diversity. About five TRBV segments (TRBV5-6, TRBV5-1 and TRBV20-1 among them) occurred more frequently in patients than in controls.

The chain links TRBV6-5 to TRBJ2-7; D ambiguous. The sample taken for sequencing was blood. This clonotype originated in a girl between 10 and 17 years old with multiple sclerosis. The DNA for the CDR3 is TGTGCCAGCAGTTGGCCAGAGCAGTACTTC. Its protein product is CASSWPEQYF.